This record concerns one TCR beta chain sequence. No cognate antigen has been identified for it. Base qualities were left out, and no much larger clone turns up one base away. The study tested focal radiation therapy combined with CTLA-4 blockade (ipilimumab) in patients with chemo-refractory metastatic non-small-cell lung cancer. The library was obtained by the immunoSEQ multiplex PCR assay. The clones in this table, taken by TCRdb from immuneACCESS, are in-frame only. Not every clone is retained; where verified, under half of the shortfall comes from an unresolved V gene, and the cause of the rest is unknown. This sample comprises roughly 110,000 clones, about 83% of them detected only once. The top ten clonotypes cover under 3% of the sample. The record originates from a study of radiotherapy plus CTLA-4 blockade in lung cancer (dated by TCRdb to between 2017 and 2018). Context from the whole study: Among enrolled patients, around 20% had an objective response and 25% to 35% reached disease control. Broader findings and caveats from the paper: Early dynamic changes in blood T cell clones, together with increased serum interferon-beta after radiation, were reported as the strongest predictors of response. After treatment with radiotherapy and ipilimumab, TCR clones that came from tumors expanded in the peripheral blood.

CDR1 and CDR2 (SGHNT, YENEEA) derive from the germline V gene. The CDR3 covers 14 residues, taking in both the cysteine and the phenylalanine. CDR3 DNA only is kept here, 42 bases in frame from base 1. The trim is 1 base for V and 1 base for J, with a gap of 7 bases between the germline ends. The sample was peripheral blood, taken from a patient treated with radiotherapy plus ipilimumab. The TCR was taken from a human donor with non-small cell lung cancer that progressed on radiotherapy plus ipilimumab. Some clones in this sample may be carry-over from other donors' samples. Here the chain combines TRBV11-3 and TRBJ1-1, with the D gene uncertain. The nucleotides read TGTGCCAGCAGCTTAGCGGAGGGGAACACTGAAGCTTTCTTT. This is translated as CASSLAEGNTEAFF.